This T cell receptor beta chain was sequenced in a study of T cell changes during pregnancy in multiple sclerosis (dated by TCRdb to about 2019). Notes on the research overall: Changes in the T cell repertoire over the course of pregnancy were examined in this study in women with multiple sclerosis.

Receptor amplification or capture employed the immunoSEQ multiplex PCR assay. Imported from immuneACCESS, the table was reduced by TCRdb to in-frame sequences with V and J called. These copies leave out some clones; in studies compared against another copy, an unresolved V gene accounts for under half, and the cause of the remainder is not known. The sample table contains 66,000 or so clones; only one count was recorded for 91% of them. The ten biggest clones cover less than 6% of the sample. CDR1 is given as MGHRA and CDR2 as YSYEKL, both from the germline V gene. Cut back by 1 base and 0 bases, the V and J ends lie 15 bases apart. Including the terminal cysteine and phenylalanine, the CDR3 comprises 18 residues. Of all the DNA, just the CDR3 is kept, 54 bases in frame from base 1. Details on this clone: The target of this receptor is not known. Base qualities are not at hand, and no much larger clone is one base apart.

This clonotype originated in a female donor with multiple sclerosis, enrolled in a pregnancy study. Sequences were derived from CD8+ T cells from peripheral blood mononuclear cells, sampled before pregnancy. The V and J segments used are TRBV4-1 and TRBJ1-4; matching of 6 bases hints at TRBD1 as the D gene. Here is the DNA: TGCGCCAGCAGCCAAGCTTGGCAGGGGTCTACAACTAATGAAAAACTGTTTTTT. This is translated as CASSQAWQGSTTNEKLFF.